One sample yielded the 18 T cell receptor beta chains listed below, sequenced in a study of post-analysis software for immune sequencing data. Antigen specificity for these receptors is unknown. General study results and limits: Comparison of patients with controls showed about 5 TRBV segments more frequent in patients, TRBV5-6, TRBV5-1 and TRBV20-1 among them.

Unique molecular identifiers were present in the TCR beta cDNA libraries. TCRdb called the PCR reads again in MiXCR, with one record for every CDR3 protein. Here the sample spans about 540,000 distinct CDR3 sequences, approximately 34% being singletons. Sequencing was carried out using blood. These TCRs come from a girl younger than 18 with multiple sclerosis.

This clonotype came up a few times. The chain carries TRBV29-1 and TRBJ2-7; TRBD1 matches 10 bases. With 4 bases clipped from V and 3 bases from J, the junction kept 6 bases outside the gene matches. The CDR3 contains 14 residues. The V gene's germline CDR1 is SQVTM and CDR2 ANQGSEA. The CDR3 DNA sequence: TGCAGCGTTGCTTGGGACAGGGGAGGCTACGAGCAGTACTTC. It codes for CSVAWDRGGYEQYF.

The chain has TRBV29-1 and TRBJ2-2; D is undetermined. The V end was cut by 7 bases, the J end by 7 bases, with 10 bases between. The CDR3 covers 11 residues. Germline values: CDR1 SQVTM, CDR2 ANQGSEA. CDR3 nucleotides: TGCAGCGCAACCCTCTACGGGGAGCTGTTTTTT. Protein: CSATLYGELFF.

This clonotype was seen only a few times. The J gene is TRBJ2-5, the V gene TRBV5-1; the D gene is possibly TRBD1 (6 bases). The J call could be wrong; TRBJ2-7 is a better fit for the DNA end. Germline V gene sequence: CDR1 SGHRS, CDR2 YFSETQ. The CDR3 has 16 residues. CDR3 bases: TGCGCCAGCAGCTTGGCCACCGGCCAGGGGTTCCACGAGCAGTACTTC. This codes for CASSLATGQGFHEQYF.

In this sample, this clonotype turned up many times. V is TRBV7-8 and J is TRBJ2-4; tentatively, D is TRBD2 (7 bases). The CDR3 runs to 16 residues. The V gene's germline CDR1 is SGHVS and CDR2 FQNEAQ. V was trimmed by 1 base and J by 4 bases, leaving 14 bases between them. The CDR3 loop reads CASSLGGGGGKNIQYF. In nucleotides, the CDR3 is TGTGCCAGCAGCTTAGGAGGCGGGGGCGGGAAAAACATTCAGTACTTC.

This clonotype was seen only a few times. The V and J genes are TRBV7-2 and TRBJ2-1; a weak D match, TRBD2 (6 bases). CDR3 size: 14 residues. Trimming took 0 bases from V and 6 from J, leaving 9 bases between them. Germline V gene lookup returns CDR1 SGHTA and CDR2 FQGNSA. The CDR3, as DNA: TGTGCCAGCAGCTTAGCCCTAGCGCCCAATGAGCAGTTCTTC. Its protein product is CASSLALAPNEQFF.

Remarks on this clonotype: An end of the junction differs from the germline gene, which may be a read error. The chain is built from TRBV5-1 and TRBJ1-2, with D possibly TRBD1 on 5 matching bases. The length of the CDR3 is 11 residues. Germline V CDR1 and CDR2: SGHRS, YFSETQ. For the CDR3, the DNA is TGCGCCAGCAGAGACAGCTATGGCTGCACCTTC. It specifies CASRDSYGCTF. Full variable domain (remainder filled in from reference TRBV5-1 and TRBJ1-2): KAGVTQTPRYLIKTRGQQVTLSCSPISGHRSVSWYQQTPGQGLQFLFEYFSETQRNKGNFPGRFSGRQFSNSRSEMNVSTLELGDSALYLCASRDSYGCTFGSGTRLTVV.

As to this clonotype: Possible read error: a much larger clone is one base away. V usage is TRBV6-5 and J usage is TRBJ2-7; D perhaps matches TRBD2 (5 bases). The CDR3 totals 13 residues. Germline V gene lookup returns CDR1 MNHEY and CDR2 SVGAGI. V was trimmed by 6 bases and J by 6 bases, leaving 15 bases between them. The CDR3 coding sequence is TGTGCCAGCAGCTGGACTGAGCGGAGCGAGCAGTACTTC. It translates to CASSWTERSEQYF.

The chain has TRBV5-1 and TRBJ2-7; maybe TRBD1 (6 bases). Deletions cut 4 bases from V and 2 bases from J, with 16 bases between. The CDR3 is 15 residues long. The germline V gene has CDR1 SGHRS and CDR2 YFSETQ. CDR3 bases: TGCGCCAGCAGCGCCCTCAGGACAGAAGCCTACGAGCAGTACTTC. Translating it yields CASSALRTEAYEQYF.

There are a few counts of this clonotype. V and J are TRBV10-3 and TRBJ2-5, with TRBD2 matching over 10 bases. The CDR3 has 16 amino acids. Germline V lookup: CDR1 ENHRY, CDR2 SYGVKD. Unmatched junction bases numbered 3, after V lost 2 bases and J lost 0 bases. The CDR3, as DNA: TGTGCCATCAGTGAGAATAGCGGGGGGTACCAAGAGACCCAGTACTTC. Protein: CAISENSGGYQETQYF.

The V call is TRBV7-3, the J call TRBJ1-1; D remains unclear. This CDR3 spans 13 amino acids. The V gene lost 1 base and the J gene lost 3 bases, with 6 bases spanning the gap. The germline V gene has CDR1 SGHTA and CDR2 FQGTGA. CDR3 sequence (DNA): TGTGCCAGCAGCTTAATGGGATACACTGAAGCTTTCTTT. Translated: CASSLMGYTEAFF.

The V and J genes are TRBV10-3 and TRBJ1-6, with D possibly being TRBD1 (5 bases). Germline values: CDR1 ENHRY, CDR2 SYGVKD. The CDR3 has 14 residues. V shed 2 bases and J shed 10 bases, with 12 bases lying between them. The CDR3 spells CAISEMGGGSPLHF. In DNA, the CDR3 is TGTGCCATCAGTGAGATGGGGGGAGGATCACCCCTCCACTTT.

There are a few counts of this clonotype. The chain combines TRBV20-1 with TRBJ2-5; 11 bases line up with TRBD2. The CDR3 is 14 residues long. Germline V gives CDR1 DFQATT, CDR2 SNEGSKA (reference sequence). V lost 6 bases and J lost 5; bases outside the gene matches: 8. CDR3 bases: TGCAGTGCCGTGACTAGCGGGGATCCCGAGACCCAGTACTTC. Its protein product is CSAVTSGDPETQYF.

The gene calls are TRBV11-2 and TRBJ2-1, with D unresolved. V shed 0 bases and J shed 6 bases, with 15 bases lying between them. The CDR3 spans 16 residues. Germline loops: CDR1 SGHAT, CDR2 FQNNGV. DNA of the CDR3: TGTGCCAGCAGCTTAGATCGAGGTAGCTTAGGCAATGAGCAGTTCTTC. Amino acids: CASSLDRGSLGNEQFF.

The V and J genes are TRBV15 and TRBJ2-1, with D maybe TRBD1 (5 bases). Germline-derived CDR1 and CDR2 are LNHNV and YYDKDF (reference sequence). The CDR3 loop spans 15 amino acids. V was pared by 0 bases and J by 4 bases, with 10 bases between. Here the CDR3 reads CATSRDVGVYNEQFF. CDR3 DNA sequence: TGTGCCACCAGCAGAGATGTAGGGGTTTACAATGAGCAGTTCTTC.

CDR3 nucleotides: TGCAGCGGCCGTGGACCAGCGGGGGTCGGGGGCACAGATACGCAGTATTTT. It is translated as CSGRGPAGVGGTDTQYF. This chain connects TRBV29-1 to TRBJ2-3; 8 positions match TRBD2. Germline assignment: CDR1 SQVTM and CDR2 ANQGSEA. The trim removed 7 bases at V and 1 base at J, leaving 16 bases unmatched. The CDR3 extends over 17 amino acids.

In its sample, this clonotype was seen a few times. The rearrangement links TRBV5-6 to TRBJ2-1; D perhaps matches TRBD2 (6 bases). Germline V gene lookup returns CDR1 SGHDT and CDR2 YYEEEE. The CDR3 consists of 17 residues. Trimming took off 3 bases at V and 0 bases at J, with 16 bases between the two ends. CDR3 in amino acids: CASSWSLEGGSYNEQFF. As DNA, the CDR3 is TGTGCCAGCAGCTGGAGTCTGGAGGGAGGCTCCTACAATGAGCAGTTCTTC.

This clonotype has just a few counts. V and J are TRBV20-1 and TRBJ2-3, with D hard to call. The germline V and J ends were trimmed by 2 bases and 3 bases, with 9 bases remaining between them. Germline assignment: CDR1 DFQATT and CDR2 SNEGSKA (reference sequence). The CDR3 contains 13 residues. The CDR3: CSARQLGTDTQYF. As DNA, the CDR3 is TGCAGTGCTAGACAGTTGGGGACAGATACGCAGTATTTT.

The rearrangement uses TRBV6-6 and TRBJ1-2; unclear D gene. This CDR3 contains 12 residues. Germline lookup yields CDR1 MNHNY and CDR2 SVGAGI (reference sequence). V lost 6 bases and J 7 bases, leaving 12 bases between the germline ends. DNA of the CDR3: TGTGCCAGCAGCCGAGATGGCCCTGGCTACACCTTC. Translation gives CASSRDGPGYTF.